This T cell receptor beta chain came from a study of shared clonotypes between healthy human individuals. The assay was immunoSEQ multiplex PCR, and TCRdb's table has in-frame clones only and misses some. The data contain some 2.3 million clones, approximately 95% of them singletons. As for this clone: Its cognate antigen is unknown.

Trimming shortened V by 5 bases and J by 1 base, and 15 bases separated the two germline ends. Germline lookup yields CDR1 MNHEY and CDR2 SMNVEV (reference sequence). The CDR3 loop spans 16 amino acids. Study outcomes and limitations: Limitation of the genetic and exposure-history diversity represented came from the few donors.

This chain joins TRBV27 and TRBJ1-5; a weak D match, TRBD1 (5 bases). The sample comprised naive CD4+ T cells from PBMCs. Described subset: CD45RA+ positively selected. The sequence derives from a man in his late teens or twenties in good health. Some clones in this sample may be carry-over from other donors' samples. Written as DNA, the CDR3 is TGTGCCAGCAGTCCGAGACCGGGACTGAGCAATCAGCCCCAGCATTTT. It specifies CASSPRPGLSNQPQHF.